This TCR beta chain is drawn from a study of shared clonotypes between healthy human individuals. Study-wide results and caveats: Clonotypes not shared had lower generation probabilities than those common to all four donors.

V lost 4 bases to trimming and J lost 6 bases, with 18 bases between them. The CDR3 loop spans 15 amino acids. The germline V gene encodes CDR1 MNHNY and CDR2 SVGAGI (reference sequence). Here immunoSEQ multiplex PCR was the method, and the copy in TCRdb shows in-frame clones only, minus some. The sample includes 2 million to 2.5 million clones, over 85% of them seen just once. In its sample, this clone was seen a few times. Its antigen is as yet unknown. Researchers partitioned CD4+ cells into CD45RA+ naive and CD45RA-negative memory subsets. This clonotype originated in a man between 18 and 35 years old in good health. Some clones in this sample may be carry-over from other donors' samples. The sequenced sample consisted of naive CD4+ T cells from PBMCs. Subset meaning: CD45RA+ positively selected. The gene calls are TRBV6-6 and TRBJ1-2; D gene ambiguous. CDR3 region: CASSSDPFTGNGYTF. The CDR3 DNA sequence: TGTGCCAGCAGTTCCGACCCCTTCACGGGGAATGGCTACACCTTC.